This T cell receptor beta chain was sequenced in a study of T cell repertoires in cytomegalovirus infection. About the research overall: Epitope selection comprised recently identified HLA-C-restricted CMV epitopes and well-studied HLA-B-restricted CMV epitopes. Broader study findings: Totalled public TCR beta family frequency picked out people who carried CMV plus the relevant HLA. HLA-C-restricted CMV-specific TCR beta clonotypes prevailed in the ex vivo response.

Germline V gene sequence: CDR1 SGHTA, CDR2 FQGNSA. V was clipped by 5 bases and J by 1 base, with 18 bases between them. This CDR3 comprises 17 residues. On this clonotype: No antigen is known for it.

TCRdb called the reads again in MiXCR, with one record for every CDR3 protein. Of hundreds of thousands of distinct CDR3 sequences in the sample, approximately 40% were seen once. The chain has TRBV7-2 and TRBJ2-1; tentatively, D is TRBD1 or TRBD2 (7 bases each). Here the sequenced sample was cultured PBMCs, taken from culture after CMV antigen stimulation. The origin of this receptor is a human donor in good health (CMV status not recorded). Some clones in this sample may be carry-over from other donors' samples. DNA of the CDR3: TGTGCCAGCAGCGGAAGGGGAGGGGGCATTTCCTACAATGAGCAGTTCTTC. This codes for CASSGRGGGISYNEQFF.